This TCR beta chain emerged from a study of T cells expressing NK-cell markers. Study information: Sorted CD3+CD56+NKG2C+, CD3+CD56+NKG2C- and CD3+CD56-NKG2C+ T-cell subsets were beta-chain profiled. Study-wide points: Whether expanded NKG2C+ T cell clones recognized HCMV stayed uncertain. Similarly, these clonotypes led the CD3+CD56-NKG2C+ fraction as well in a few donors.

The CDR3 has 12 amino acids. Germline lookup yields CDR1 SQVTM and CDR2 ANQGSEA. Beta-chain TCR cDNA was generated via 5'RACE template switching with UMIs. TCRdb reprocessed the 5' RACE reads and reports one entry per CDR3 protein, with no DNA. The sample totals a few hundred thousand distinct CDR3 sequences. About this clonotype itself: Its antigen is undetermined.

The sequenced sample consisted of blood T cells: a sorted CD56 or NKG2C T cell subset, CD4+ or CD8+ T cells, or bulk PBMC T cells (not recorded which). The source is a man aged 18-70 years in good health. This rearrangement joins TRBV29-1 to TRBJ2-7; there is no DNA to check the TCRdb D call of TRBD1. This CDR3 reads CSVAMTGNEQYF.